The rows below give T cell receptor beta chains drawn from one sample of a study of blood T cell repertoires in COVID-19. Profiled with immunoSEQ multiplex PCR; TCRdb holds only in-frame clones, not every one. The sample has about 200,000 clones; approximately 91% are singletons. Input material: peripheral blood. These receptors originate from a woman aged 40 to 55 who had recovered from COVID-19. Each CDR3 is given with its conserved first and last residue. A D gene is named only where the DNA matches it firmly. Where a row states a size, it is once, few, many or the class of an expanded clone; other rows omit it.

CASSTGQGAGETQYF	TGTGCCAGCAGTACCGGACAGGGGGCAGGGGAGACCCAGTACTTC	NA	15	TRBV28	TRBJ2-5	TRBD1
CASSIEGGQLNTEAFF	TGTGCCAGTAGTATCGAAGGGGGACAGCTAAACACTGAAGCTTTCTTT	NA	16	TRBV19	TRBJ1-1	TRBD1
CATSSTPQPPYNEQFF	TGTGCCACCAGCTCCACCCCACAACCGCCCTACAATGAGCAGTTCTTC	NA	16	TRBV15	TRBJ2-1	NA
CASRTSSGSYNEQFF	TGTGCCAGCAGGACATCTAGCGGATCCTACAATGAGCAGTTCTTC	NA	15	TRBV28	TRBJ2-1	TRBD2
CASSLDRTSGRAREQFF	TGTGCCAGCAGCTTAGATCGGACTAGCGGGAGGGCCCGCGAGCAGTTCTTC	NA	17	TRBV7-6	TRBJ2-1	TRBD2
CASTLGGDTGELFF	TGTGCCAGCACCTTAGGGGGTGACACCGGGGAGCTGTTTTTT	NA	14	TRBV21-1	TRBJ2-2	NA
CASSFSLGGGQPQHF	TGTGCCAGCAGTTTCTCCCTAGGGGGCGGGCAGCCCCAGCATTTT	NA	15	TRBV28	TRBJ1-5	TRBD1
CASSFLGTSGREAYNEQFF	TGTGCCAGCAGTTTCCTTGGGACTAGCGGGAGGGAGGCCTACAATGAGCAGTTCTTC	NA	19	TRBV28	TRBJ2-1	TRBD2
CAWSTIGTATSPLHF	TGTGCCTGGAGTACCATCGGTACTGCAACTTCACCCCTCCACTTT	NA	15	TRBV30	TRBJ1-6	NA
CASSLYPGTAATNEKLFF	TGTGCCAGCAGTTTATACCCCGGGACAGCTGCAACTAATGAAAAACTGTTTTTT	NA	18	TRBV27	TRBJ1-4	TRBD1
CASSPLPGLAGVHDSYNEQFF	TGTGCCAGCAGCCCACTCCCGGGACTAGCGGGAGTTCACGACTCCTACAATGAGCAGTTCTTC	NA	21	TRBV7-3	TRBJ2-1	TRBD2
CASRGGSTDTQYF	TGCGCCAGCAGGGGAGGGAGCACAGATACGCAGTATTTT	NA	13	TRBV5-1	TRBJ2-3	TRBD2
CAWSVFGRGVAGNTEAFF	TGTGCCTGGAGTGTATTTGGCAGGGGCGTTGCGGGGAACACTGAAGCTTTCTTT	NA	18	TRBV30	TRBJ1-1	NA
CASSSTGVDYGYTF	TGTGCCAGCAGCTCGACAGGGGTAGACTATGGCTACACCTTC	NA	14	TRBV7-2	TRBJ1-2	TRBD1
CSASDALDRNYEQYF	TGCAGTGCTAGTGATGCCTTAGACAGAAACTACGAGCAGTACTTC	NA	15	TRBV20-1	TRBJ2-7	NA
CASSFDRGLGNTEAFF	TGTGCCAGCAGTTTCGACAGGGGGTTGGGGAACACTGAAGCTTTCTTT	NA	16	TRBV6-5	TRBJ1-1	TRBD1
CASSIGTGGGLGNQPQHF	TGCGCCAGCAGCATAGGGACAGGGGGGGGGTTGGGCAATCAGCCCCAGCATTTT	NA	18	TRBV4-3	TRBJ1-5	TRBD1
CASSLTAGFSGANVLTF	TGCGCCAGCAGCTTGACAGCAGGGTTCTCTGGGGCCAACGTCCTGACTTTC	NA	17	TRBV5-1	TRBJ2-6	NA
CASSRRTGYSYNEQFF	TGTGCCAGCAGCCGACGGACTGGATACTCCTACAATGAGCAGTTCTTC	NA	16	TRBV28	TRBJ2-1	NA
CASSLMTSTYEQYF	TGTGCCAGCAGCCTCATGACTAGCACCTACGAGCAGTACTTC	NA	14	TRBV7-9	TRBJ2-7	TRBD2
CASSPWTGDHNEQFF	TGTGCCAGCAGCCCTTGGACAGGGGACCACAATGAGCAGTTCTTC	NA	15	TRBV3-1/TRBV3-2	TRBJ2-1	TRBD1
CATSDSSGTSGRETDTQYF	TGTGCCACCAGTGATTCCTCCGGGACTAGCGGGAGGGAAACAGATACGCAGTATTTT	NA	19	TRBV24-1	TRBJ2-3	TRBD2
CASRAGGVGQETQYF	TGTGCCAGCAGGGCCGGAGGGGTGGGTCAAGAGACCCAGTACTTC	NA	15	TRBV9	TRBJ2-5	NA
CASSPLDLAGGPSDTQYF	TGTGCCAGCTCACCACTTGATCTAGCGGGAGGGCCGTCAGATACGCAGTATTTT	NA	18	TRBV18	TRBJ2-3	TRBD2
CASSLEQGVSNQPQHF	TGTGCCAGCAGCTTAGAGCAGGGGGTAAGCAATCAGCCCCAGCATTTT	NA	16	TRBV7-8	TRBJ1-5	TRBD1
CASSKASGIGEQFF	TGTGCCAGTAGTAAAGCTAGCGGGATCGGTGAGCAGTTCTTC	NA	14	TRBV19	TRBJ2-1	TRBD2
CASRPGTGYGYTF	TGTGCCAGTAGGCCTGGGACAGGGTATGGCTACACCTTC	NA	13	TRBV19	TRBJ1-2	TRBD1
CASSPPVERSYEQYF	TGTGCCAGCAGCCCCCCCGTTGAACGGAGCTACGAGCAGTACTTC	NA	15	TRBV11-1	TRBJ2-7	NA
CASSITTGTDSNQPQHF	TGTGCCAGTAGTATTACTACCGGGACAGATAGCAATCAGCCCCAGCATTTT	NA	17	TRBV19	TRBJ1-5	TRBD1
CAWSVTGDYGYTF	TGTGCCTGGAGTGTAACCGGGGACTATGGCTACACCTTC	once	13	TRBV30	TRBJ1-2	NA
CASSSAGVALVYGYTF	TGTGCCAGCAGCTCTGCAGGGGTAGCTCTCGTCTATGGCTACACCTTC	NA	16	TRBV7-2	TRBJ1-2	NA
CASSLVGTVSYNEQFF	TGCGCCAGCAGCTTGGTCGGGACAGTTTCCTACAATGAGCAGTTCTTC	NA	16	TRBV5-1	TRBJ2-1	TRBD1
CASSQGLAGNNEQFF	TGTGCCAGCAGCCAGGGGCTAGCGGGAAACAATGAGCAGTTCTTC	NA	15	TRBV4-2	TRBJ2-1	TRBD2
CASSQVLPLNSPLHF	TGTGCCAGCAGCCAAGTGCTACCGTTGAATTCACCCCTCCACTTT	NA	15	TRBV3-1/TRBV3-2	TRBJ1-6	NA
CASLTRRYYRDSGPSDTQYF	TGTGCCAGCCTAACTCGCCGATATTACCGGGACAGCGGGCCGTCAGATACGCAGTATTTT	once	20	TRBV28	TRBJ2-3	NA
CASSLVRQGTTYEQYF	TGTGCCAGCAGCTTAGTACGGCAGGGGACTACCTACGAGCAGTACTTC	NA	16	TRBV7-9	TRBJ2-7	NA
CASRTRGLGNSPLHF	TGTGCCAGCAGGACCCGGGGACTTGGTAATTCACCCCTCCACTTT	NA	15	TRBV27	TRBJ1-6	NA
CASSPGLAGAYNEQFF	TGTGCCAGCAGCCCGGGACTAGCGGGCGCCTACAATGAGCAGTTCTTC	NA	16	TRBV9	TRBJ2-1	TRBD2
CASSQALGTGSRDEQFF	TGTGCCAGCAGCCAAGCCCTCGGGACAGGGAGTCGAGATGAGCAGTTCTTC	NA	17	TRBV4-2	TRBJ2-1	TRBD1
CASSPPPGETQYF	TGTGCCAGCAGCCCACCTCCCGGAGAGACCCAGTACTTC	NA	13	TRBV7-9	TRBJ2-5	NA
CASNLGVNTEAFF	TGTGCCAGCAACCTCGGGGTTAACACTGAAGCTTTCTTT	NA	13	TRBV28	TRBJ1-1	NA
CASSQDLRKDNYEQYF	TGCGCCAGCAGCCAAGATCTTAGGAAGGACAACTACGAGCAGTACTTC	NA	16	TRBV4-1	TRBJ2-7	NA
CASSQEGTGINEQFF	TGCGCCAGCAGCCAAGAGGGGACAGGGATCAATGAGCAGTTCTTC	NA	15	TRBV4-3	TRBJ2-1	TRBD1
CASSHPGTGENTEAFF	TGTGCCAGCAGCCACCCAGGGACGGGAGAGAACACTGAAGCTTTCTTT	NA	16	TRBV14	TRBJ1-1	NA
CAWSEPTSDADTQYF	TGTGCCTGGAGCGAGCCGACTAGCGATGCAGATACGCAGTATTTT	NA	15	TRBV30	TRBJ2-3	TRBD2
CATGTAGTGELFF	TGTGCCACCGGGACAGCGGGCACCGGGGAGCTGTTTTTT	NA	13	TRBV24-1	TRBJ2-2	NA
CASSRARSYEQYF	TGCGCCAGCAGCAGAGCGCGGTCCTACGAGCAGTACTTC	NA	13	TRBV5-1	TRBJ2-7	NA
CASSRTGLMNTEAFF	TGTGCCAGCTCACGGACAGGGTTAATGAACACTGAAGCTTTCTTT	few	15	TRBV18	TRBJ1-1	TRBD1
CASSGTGRGKTGELFF	TGTGCCAGCAGCGGAACGGGCAGGGGGAAAACCGGGGAGCTGTTTTTT	NA	16	TRBV7-3	TRBJ2-2	TRBD1
CAWSRLAGETGELFF	TGTGCCTGGAGCCGACTAGCGGGAGAGACCGGGGAGCTGTTTTTT	NA	15	TRBV30	TRBJ2-2	TRBD2
CASSPTPETGDYEQYF	TGTGCCAGCAGTCCAACGCCCGAGACAGGAGACTACGAGCAGTACTTC	NA	16	TRBV27	TRBJ2-7	NA
CASRTLQGATEAFF	TGTGCCAGCAGGACCCTTCAGGGTGCGACTGAAGCTTTCTTT	NA	14	TRBV6-5	TRBJ1-1	NA